Following are 14 T cell receptor beta chains from one sample sequenced in a study of shared clonotypes between healthy human individuals. Repertoires were generated with immunoSEQ multiplex PCR, while TCRdb's copy carries only in-frame clones and drops some. Among some 2,000,000 clones listed, more than 90% were seen once. Sample: naive CD4+ T cells sorted from blood. Noted subset: CD45RA+ positively selected. These TCRs come from a man aged 18 to 29 in good health.

The sample holds one count of this clone. V is TRBV15 and J is TRBJ2-7; 10 nucleotides agree with TRBD2. Germline values: CDR1 LNHNV, CDR2 YYDKDF (reference sequence). V lost 3 bases to trimming and J lost 4 bases; unmatched junction nucleotides: 3. The CDR3 sequence is 14 residues long. The DNA of the CDR3 is TGTGCCACCAGCAGGGAACTAGCGGGATACGAGCAGTACTTC. It specifies CATSRELAGYEQYF.

The chain couples TRBV7-9 to TRBJ1-5, with D perhaps TRBD1 (5 bases). V lost 1 base and J 0 bases, leaving 16 bases between the germline ends. CDR1 and CDR2 from the germline V gene are SEHNR and FQNEAQ (reference sequence). This CDR3 is built from 18 residues. The CDR3 loop reads CASSLDWGRESSNQPQHF. The CDR3 DNA reads TGTGCCAGCAGCTTAGATTGGGGCAGGGAGAGTAGCAATCAGCCCCAGCATTTT. Variable domain in full (rest from reference TRBV7-9 and TRBJ1-5): DTGVSQNPRHKITKRGQNVTFRCDPISEHNRLYWYRQTLGQGPEFLTYFQNEAQLEKSRLLSDRFSAERPKGSFSTLEIQRTEQGDSAMYLCASSLDWGRESSNQPQHFGDGTRLSIL.

The J gene is TRBJ1-1, the V gene TRBV4-1; D is undetermined. Trimming cost V 0 bases and J 6 bases, with 11 bases left between them. The CDR3 is 14 amino acids. Looked up from germline, CDR1 is MGHRA and CDR2 is YSYEKL. CDR3: CASSQDLSPPEAFF. CDR3 DNA: TGCGCCAGCAGCCAAGATCTATCCCCACCTGAAGCTTTCTTT.

This clone was seen a single time. The sample carries other DNA sequences with the same CDR3. The V gene is TRBV6-5, the J gene TRBJ2-7, with a tentative D call TRBD2 (5 bases). The CDR3 totals 14 residues. Germline V gene data show CDR1 as MNHEY and CDR2 as SVGAGI. V was trimmed by 0 bases and J by 3 bases, leaving 9 bases between them. The CDR3 DNA is TGTGCCAGCAGTTACTCCAAAGGGAGCTACGAGCAGTACTTC. This translates into CASSYSKGSYEQYF.

In this sample, this clone turned up a few times. The V gene is TRBV19, the J gene TRBJ1-1; D gene ambiguous. Germline assignment: CDR1 LNHDA and CDR2 SQIVND (reference sequence). V gave up 3 bases and J gave up 1 base, with 6 bases separating them. The CDR3 loop spans 13 amino acids. DNA of the CDR3: TGTGCCAGTAGTATGGGAGAGAACACTGAAGCTTTCTTT. Amino acid sequence: CASSMGENTEAFF.

The chain recombines TRBV2 with TRBJ1-2; no firm D call. V was shortened by 1 base and J by 3 bases, with 12 bases between the two germline ends. CDR1 is SNHLY, CDR2 FYNNEI, per germline. CDR3 length: 15 residues. The CDR3 is CASSEEAGKDYGYTF. CDR3 coding DNA: TGTGCCAGCAGTGAAGAGGCTGGAAAGGACTATGGCTACACCTTC. The whole variable domain, filled in from reference TRBV2 and TRBJ1-2, reads EPEVTQTPSHQVTQMGQEVILRCVPISNHLYFYWYRQILGQKVEFLVSFYNNEISEKSEIFDDQFSVERPDGSNFTLKIRSTKLEDSAMYFCASSEEAGKDYGYTFGSGTRLTVV.

The chain uses TRBV6-6 and TRBJ2-7; 10 bases line up with TRBD1. This CDR3 spans 14 amino acids. CDR1 is MNHNY, CDR2 SVGAGI, per germline (reference sequence). The trim removed 6 bases at V and 2 bases at J, leaving 4 bases unmatched. The CDR3 DNA sequence: TGTGCCAGCAGGTATGGGACAGGGGCCTACGAGCAGTACTTC. It is translated as CASRYGTGAYEQYF.

The chain is built from TRBV19 and TRBJ2-5; no clear D gene. This CDR3 contains 13 residues. V was cut by 3 bases and J by 5 bases, with 10 bases left in between. CDR1 is LNHDA and CDR2 is SQIVND in the germline V gene (reference sequence). DNA for the CDR3: TGTGCCAGTAGTATCGAGCTCGGGGAGACCCAGTACTTC. It codes for CASSIELGETQYF.

Details on this clone: Other nucleotide sequences from this sample produce the same CDR3. The V call is TRBV6-5, the J call TRBJ2-7; TRBD1 is a possible D gene (6 bases). Trimming shortened V by 0 bases and J by 2 bases, and 11 bases separated the two germline ends. The V gene's germline CDR1 is MNHEY and CDR2 SVGAGI. CDR3 size: 15 residues. The CDR3 nucleotides read TGTGCCAGCAGTTACTCGACGTCAGGGGCCTACGAGCAGTACTTC. It specifies CASSYSTSGAYEQYF.

The gene calls are TRBV29-1 and TRBJ1-2, with D perhaps TRBD1 (5 bases). The CDR3 loop spans 11 amino acids. Per germline, CDR1 SQVTM and CDR2 ANQGSEA. Trimming stripped 4 bases from V and 6 bases from J, with 9 bases between. CDR3 region: CSVGGADGYTF. In DNA form, the CDR3 reads TGCAGCGTTGGCGGGGCGGATGGCTACACCTTC.

The genes are TRBV6-5 and TRBJ2-2; D is uncertain. Germline-derived CDR1 and CDR2 are MNHEY and SVGAGI. The CDR3 length is 12 residues. V was trimmed by 6 bases and J by 3 bases, leaving 5 bases between them. The DNA for the CDR3 is TGTGCCAGCAGGGTGGACACCGGGGAGCTGTTTTTT. It translates to CASRVDTGELFF.

The V and J genes are TRBV5-4 and TRBJ2-7, with 7 bases fitting TRBD2. Germline V gives CDR1 SGHNT, CDR2 YYREEE (reference sequence). This CDR3 region has 16 residues. V trimming: 0 bases; J trimming: 0 bases; junction bases outside the gene matches: 6. The chain's CDR3 is CASSLAASGISYEQYF. CDR3 nucleotides: TGTGCCAGCAGCTTGGCGGCTAGCGGTATCTCCTACGAGCAGTACTTC. The full variable domain, in which reference TRBV5-4 and TRBJ2-7 provide the parts outside the CDR3, is ETGVTQSPTHLIKTRGQQVTLRCSSQSGHNTVSWYQQALGQGPQFIFQYYREEENGRGNFPPRFSGLQFPNYSSELNVNALELDDSALYLCASSLAASGISYEQYFGPGTRLTVT.

The J gene is TRBJ2-7, the V gene TRBV10-3; D unclear. Per germline, CDR1 ENHRY and CDR2 SYGVKD. V lost 7 bases to trimming and J lost 0 bases, with 10 bases between them. The CDR3 is 13 residues long. The CDR3 DNA reads as TGTGCCATCAAGAGCAGGAGCTCCTACGAGCAGTACTTC. The encoded protein is CAIKSRSSYEQYF.

The genes are TRBV11-2 and TRBJ2-7, with 11 nucleotides matching TRBD2. CDR3 length: 15 amino acids. CDR1 and CDR2 (germline): SGHAT, FQNNGV. V shed 3 bases, J shed 5 bases, and the junction held 6 bases outside the gene matches. Written as DNA, the CDR3 is TGTGCCAGCAGCTTTACTAGCGGGAGCTACGACGAGCAGTACTTC. Translation: CASSFTSGSYDEQYF.